A single sample gave rise to the 28 T cell receptor beta chains below, sequenced in a study of cytomegalovirus exposure and HLA in healthy donors. Only in-frame clones appear in the TCRdb table, and some are missing; sequencing was by immunoSEQ multiplex PCR. Here the sample spans 220,000 or so clones, over 80% being singletons. Material for sequencing was PBMCs. The receptors derive from a young woman in good health and CMV-seropositive.

The chain employs TRBV7-6 and TRBJ2-5; 7 nucleotides agree with TRBD1. The germline V gene encodes CDR1 SGHVS and CDR2 FNYEAQ. CDR3 length: 16 amino acids. V shed 5 bases, J shed 4 bases, and the junction held 13 bases outside the gene matches. The CDR3 reads CASSLNPGTVGETQYF. The CDR3 nucleotides are TGTGCCAGCAGCCTAAACCCCGGGACAGTGGGAGAGACCCAGTACTTC.

This chain uses TRBV18 with TRBJ2-7; 8 bases are shared with TRBD2. Germline-derived CDR1 and CDR2 are KGHSH and LQKENI. The CDR3 is 14 amino acids. J lost 4 bases, V lost 2 bases, and 4 bases had no gene match. Here the CDR3 DNA reads TGTGCCAGCTCACCAGGCGGGAGGACGTACGAGCAGTACTTC. Translation gives CASSPGGRTYEQYF. Drawing the rest from reference TRBV18 and TRBJ2-7, the complete variable domain is NAGVMQNPRHLVRRRGQEARLRCSPMKGHSHVYWYRQLPEEGLKFMVYLQKENIIDESGMPKERFSAEFPKEGPSILRIQQVVRGDSAAYFCASSPGGRTYEQYFGPGTRLTVT.

The chain recombines TRBV5-6 with TRBJ1-2; TRBD1 matches at 8 bases. Losses at the gene ends were 5 bases for V and 8 bases for J; bases not matched to a gene: 11. The length of the CDR3 is 14 residues. Germline CDR1 is SGHDT and CDR2 is YYEEEE. The CDR3 is CASRPGTGERGYTF. CDR3 in DNA: TGTGCCAGCAGACCTGGGACAGGTGAGAGAGGCTACACCTTC.

This clone came up once. This sequence joins TRBV6-5 and TRBJ2-5, with 7 bases lining up with TRBD2. V gave up 6 bases and J gave up 5 bases; unmatched junction bases: 6. The germline gives CDR1 MNHEY, CDR2 SVGAGI. The CDR3 has 13 residues. The CDR3 coding sequence is TGTGCCAGCAGAAAAGCGGGAAAGGAGACCCAGTACTTC. It is translated as CASRKAGKETQYF.

The J gene is TRBJ1-2, the V gene TRBV2; no clear D gene. CDR1 SNHLY and CDR2 FYNNEI come from the germline V gene. Trimming shortened V by 2 bases and J by 7 bases, and 14 bases separated the two germline ends. The CDR3 length is 14 residues. CDR3 sequence: CASSEIPSSGGYTF. DNA for the CDR3: TGTGCCAGCAGTGAAATACCTTCAAGCGGTGGCTACACCTTC.

The V call is TRBV6-1, the J call TRBJ1-4; 7 nucleotides line up with TRBD1. The CDR3 loop spans 13 amino acids. The junction had 6 bases not matched to a gene; V was cut back by 7 bases and J by 7 bases. Germline V CDR1 and CDR2: MNHNS, SASEGT. DNA for the CDR3: TGTGCCAGCAACAGGGGAATCGGTGAAAAACTGTTTTTT. Translated, it gives CASNRGIGEKLFF.

The chain uses TRBV27 and TRBJ2-7; no definite D call. Deletions cut 3 bases from V and 4 bases from J, with 10 bases between. This CDR3 is 13 amino acids long. Germline loops: CDR1 MNHEY, CDR2 SMNVEV (reference sequence). The CDR3 loop is CASSLGRRYEQYF. The CDR3, as DNA: TGTGCCAGCAGTTTGGGTCGAAGATACGAGCAGTACTTC.

The chain carries TRBV5-1 and TRBJ1-1, with D hard to call. V was shortened by 4 bases and J by 0 bases, with 10 bases between the two germline ends. The germline V gene has CDR1 SGHRS and CDR2 YFSETQ. The CDR3 is made up of 14 amino acids. CDR3 sequence: CASSGPEMNTEAFF. In DNA form, the CDR3 reads TGCGCCAGCAGCGGACCTGAGATGAACACTGAAGCTTTCTTT.

The gene calls are TRBV4-2 and TRBJ2-3; no clear D gene. The V gene's germline CDR1 is LGHNA and CDR2 YNFKEQ. V gave up 0 bases and J gave up 6 bases, with 7 bases separating them. The CDR3 is 13 amino acids. The CDR3 nucleotides read TGTGCCAGCAGCCAAGACTCGAGGGATACGCAGTATTTT. It specifies CASSQDSRDTQYF.

This chain links TRBV4-3 with TRBJ1-2, with a weak D call TRBD1 (6 bases). In germline, CDR1 is LGHNA, CDR2 YSLEER. The CDR3 covers 15 residues. Between the trimmed V and J ends, which lost 0 bases and 8 bases, there was a span of 16 bases. The CDR3 sequence is CASSQDYRELWGYTF. CDR3 nucleotide sequence: TGCGCCAGCAGCCAAGATTACAGGGAACTATGGGGCTACACCTTC.

The chain uses TRBV7-2 and TRBJ1-5, with a tentative D call TRBD1 (5 bases). The CDR3 is 15 amino acids. Germline assignment: CDR1 SGHTA and CDR2 FQGNSA. Trimming took off 4 bases at V and 6 bases at J, with 16 bases between the two ends. The CDR3 DNA sequence: TGTGCCAGCAGCTCAGGAGGGGCGTTAGGTCAGCCCCAGCATTTT. It codes for CASSSGGALGQPQHF.

This clone was detected ten times or more. V and J are TRBV27 and TRBJ1-2; TRBD1 matches at 8 bases. V gave up 6 bases and J gave up 6 bases; unmatched junction bases: 3. Germline values: CDR1 MNHEY, CDR2 SMNVEV (reference sequence). The CDR3 consists of 12 residues. Here the CDR3 DNA reads TGTGCCAGCAGGGGACAGGTCCATGGCTACACCTTC. This translates into CASRGQVHGYTF.

The chain uses TRBV28 and TRBJ2-7, with 11 bases aligning to TRBD1. Trimming removed 6 bases from V and 3 bases from J; junction bases left unmatched: 4. The germline V gene encodes CDR1 MDHEN and CDR2 SYDVKM. The length of the CDR3 is 14 residues. CDR3 sequence reads: CASRSGTGGYEQYF. In DNA form, the CDR3 reads TGTGCCAGCAGGTCCGGGACAGGGGGCTACGAGCAGTACTTC.

The rearrangement joins TRBV29-1 to TRBJ2-7, with a tentative D call TRBD2 (6 bases). This CDR3 has 14 residues. V gave up 5 bases and J gave up 4 bases, with 18 bases separating them. From germline, CDR1 is SQVTM and CDR2 ANQGSEA. CDR3 DNA: TGCAGCGTTCTACCCGGGACCGGAGGGTACGAGCAGTACTTC. It encodes CSVLPGTGGYEQYF.

V and J are TRBV27 and TRBJ1-1; the match to TRBD1 covers 8 bases. This CDR3 is built from 15 residues. The trim removed 0 bases at V and 3 bases at J, leaving 3 bases unmatched. The germline gives CDR1 MNHEY, CDR2 SMNVEV (reference sequence). The CDR3 DNA sequence: TGTGCCAGCAGTTTATCATCAGGGGGCTACACTGAAGCTTTCTTT. The encoded protein is CASSLSSGGYTEAFF.

This chain links TRBV5-1 with TRBJ2-2; D is undetermined. This CDR3 contains 14 residues. The V end lost 5 bases, the J end lost 1 base, and 9 bases lay between the germline ends. Germline lookup yields CDR1 SGHRS and CDR2 YFSETQ. CDR3 sequence (DNA): TGCGCCAGCAGAGGCAGCGTGAACACCGGGGAGCTGTTTTTT. Amino acid sequence: CASRGSVNTGELFF.

The chain carries TRBV28 and TRBJ1-2; no clear D. There are 13 residues in the CDR3. Trimming left V 10 bases short and J 8 bases short, with 20 bases between. Germline V CDR1 and CDR2: MDHEN, SYDVKM. The CDR3 region is CAIDGDEVRGYTF. In DNA form, the CDR3 reads TGTGCCATCGACGGGGATGAGGTGCGCGGCTACACCTTC.

The chain links TRBV28 to TRBJ1-1, with D tentatively TRBD1 (6 bases). The germline V and J ends were trimmed by 6 bases and 0 bases, with 14 bases remaining between them. Germline V gene sequence: CDR1 MDHEN, CDR2 SYDVKM. CDR3 length: 15 amino acids. This chain's CDR3 is CASSYRALMNTEAFF. For the CDR3, the DNA is TGTGCCAGCAGCTACAGGGCCCTAATGAACACTGAAGCTTTCTTT.

The rearrangement joins TRBV4-1 to TRBJ1-2; D possibly corresponds to TRBD1 (6 bases). Trimming removed 1 base from V and 4 bases from J, with 16 bases in between. CDR3 length equals 16 residues. Germline-derived CDR1 and CDR2 are MGHRA and YSYEKL. The CDR3 nucleotides read TGCGCCAGCAGCCAAGGACAGGCGGGGCACGGCTATGGCTACACCTTC. Its protein product is CASSQGQAGHGYGYTF.

The chain recombines TRBV10-2 with TRBJ2-1; D not certain. Looked up from germline, CDR1 is WSHSY and CDR2 is SAAADI. The CDR3 extends over 14 amino acids. Trimming stripped 3 bases from V and 6 bases from J, with 12 bases between. CDR3 in DNA: TGCGCCAGCAGTGATGCCCCAGCCGTCAATGAGCAGTTCTTC. Protein sequence: CASSDAPAVNEQFF.

The chain joins TRBV2 to TRBJ2-7, with 7 bases matching TRBD2. J lost 3 bases, V lost 6 bases, and 11 bases had no gene match. The CDR3 has 15 amino acids. Germline-derived CDR1 and CDR2 are SNHLY and FYNNEI. The DNA for the CDR3 is TGTGCCAGCAGAAGCTCGACTAGCTCAGACTACGAGCAGTACTTC. Amino acids: CASRSSTSSDYEQYF.

The rearrangement uses TRBV5-1 and TRBJ1-2; TRBD1 matches at 10 bases. The CDR3 is 16 residues long. Germline loops: CDR1 SGHRS, CDR2 YFSETQ. J lost 3 bases, V lost 0 bases, and 5 bases had no gene match. The CDR3: CASSLAEGQGDYGYTF. The CDR3 DNA follows: TGCGCCAGCAGCTTGGCCGAAGGACAGGGGGACTATGGCTACACCTTC.

This chain links TRBV7-3 with TRBJ2-7, with D maybe TRBD1 (5 bases). V dropped 1 base and J dropped 5 bases, with 12 bases sitting between them. CDR1 is SGHTA and CDR2 is FQGTGA in the germline V gene. The CDR3 has 14 residues. CDR3 sequence (DNA): TGTGCCAGCAGCTTAATGGGGCAGGGCGACGAGCAGTACTTC. Its translation is CASSLMGQGDEQYF.

This chain connects TRBV7-6 to TRBJ2-1, with a weak D call TRBD2 (5 bases). This CDR3 is 13 amino acids long. Trimming cost V 2 bases and J 6 bases, with 8 bases left between them. Germline CDR1 is SGHVS and CDR2 is FNYEAQ. The CDR3, as DNA: TGTGCCAGCAGCTTAAGTCGGGGCAATGAGCAGTTCTTC. Its translation: CASSLSRGNEQFF.

V gene TRBV6-1 combines with J gene TRBJ2-1; a weak D match, TRBD1 (6 bases). Trimming removed 4 bases at V and 9 bases at J, with 10 bases between. The CDR3 runs 12 residues. Germline-derived CDR1 and CDR2 are MNHNS and SASEGT. Here the CDR3 DNA reads TGTGCCAGCAGTGTCCAGGGGACTGAGCAGTTCTTC. This encodes CASSVQGTEQFF.

The chain combines TRBV6-5 with TRBJ1-1; 8 bases agree with TRBD1. The CDR3 consists of 15 residues. The ends lost 6 bases at V and 1 base at J; junction bases unmatched: 7. Germline V gene data show CDR1 as MNHEY and CDR2 as SVGAGI. This CDR3 is CASSNHGQGNTEAFF. Here the CDR3 DNA reads TGTGCCAGCAGCAACCACGGACAGGGGAACACTGAAGCTTTCTTT.

J is TRBJ1-1 and V is TRBV29-1; a weak D match, TRBD1 (6 bases). Trimming shortened V by 4 bases and J by 3 bases, and 12 bases separated the two germline ends. The CDR3 length is 13 residues. Per germline, CDR1 SQVTM and CDR2 ANQGSEA. The CDR3 DNA is TGCAGCGTTGGCATAAACAGGGACACTGAAGCTTTCTTT. As protein: CSVGINRDTEAFF.

With regard to this clone: The sample holds other DNA sequences that translate to the same CDR3. The J gene is TRBJ1-1, the V gene TRBV27; no clear D gene. The CDR3 consists of 13 residues. Germline V gives CDR1 MNHEY, CDR2 SMNVEV (reference sequence). V lost 3 bases and J lost 1, with 6 bases in between. DNA of the CDR3: TGTGCCAGCAGTTTTGGCGGGAACACTGAAGCTTTCTTT. Protein: CASSFGGNTEAFF.